This T cell receptor beta chain was identified during a study of neoadjuvant anti-PD-1 for oral cavity cancer. Looking at the study overall: Non-progressing patients received a fourth nivolumab dose near day 43, then surgery on days 50-56. General study findings and limits: Treg/Th17 ratio rose with pretreatment blood and fell with post-treatment tumor TCRbeta clonality.

As concerns this clone: Its target is unknown.

Some clones are missing from TCRdb's copy, which holds only in-frame ones; the method was immunoSEQ multiplex PCR. The repertoire holds about 81,000 clones, roughly four fifths seen once, with 2.5% to 3.5% in the top ten. Cohort: HPV-negative, locally advanced oral cavity squamous cell carcinoma patients. The V end was cut by 6 bases, the J end by 9 bases, with 15 bases between. This CDR3 spans 13 amino acids. CDR1 is WSHSY, CDR2 SAAADI, per germline. The chain carries TRBV10-2 and TRBJ2-1; D gene uncertain. The origin of this receptor is a person aged 35 to 85 with oral cavity squamous cell carcinoma. This sample comprised PBMCs, obtained before nivolumab (anti-PD-1) treatment. The CDR3 protein is CASSVNRATEQFF. Written as DNA, the CDR3 is TGCGCCAGCAGCGTCAACCGGGCGACTGAGCAGTTCTTC.